Below, one TCR beta chain is given with its context. The CDR3 spans 12 residues. Germline V gene sequence: CDR1 LGHNA, CDR2 YNFKEQ. Trimming pared 7 bases from V and 2 bases from J, leaving 7 bases between. This sample stems from a study of blood T cell repertoires in COVID-19. Study in general: Spain, Italy and the United States supplied samples that represented acute and convalescent COVID-19. From T cells, B-cell-depleted T cells, or PBMCs came the material, which was cDNA or gDNA.

This table comes from immunoSEQ multiplex PCR, and its TCRdb copy is limited to in-frame clones, with some not included. This table holds 150,000 to 200,000 clones, 85% to 95% found once. Sequencing was done on a sample of peripheral blood. The gene calls are TRBV4-2 and TRBJ2-3; D gene ambiguous. The TCR was taken from a woman aged 45 to 65 with acute or convalescent COVID-19. The CDR3 loop reads CASKSPTDTQYF. In nucleotides, the CDR3 is TGTGCCAGCAAGAGTCCCACAGATACGCAGTATTTT.